Below, one TCR beta chain is given with its context. Its matching antigen is unknown. The data are from a study of T cell repertoires in cytomegalovirus infection. Study outcomes and limitations: The cumulative frequency of public TCR beta families distinguished individuals who carried CMV together with the relevant HLA.

V lost 3 bases and J 1 base, leaving 12 bases between the germline ends. Germline V gene sequence: CDR1 DFQATT, CDR2 SNEGSKA (reference sequence). CDR3 length equals 14 residues. TCRdb re-called the reads through MiXCR, storing one row per CDR3 protein. The sample consists of approximately 500,000 distinct CDR3 sequences, approximately 11% of them appearing once. The sequenced sample consisted of PBMCs. The sequence was collected from a human donor in good health (CMV status not recorded). Some clones in this sample may be carry-over from other donors' samples. This chain links TRBV20-1 with TRBJ1-1; D is possibly TRBD1 (6 bases). The CDR3 reads CSASWGAQNTEAFF. As DNA, the CDR3 is TGCAGTGCTAGCTGGGGGGCGCAGAACACTGAAGCTTTCTTT.